This T cell receptor beta chain was recorded in a study of radiation and T cells in renal cell carcinoma. V dropped 0 bases and J dropped 4; count of bases not matched to a gene: 6. CDR3 length equals 15 residues. Germline loops: CDR1 SGHDT, CDR2 YYEEEE. Study conclusions and caveats: Top tumor clonotypes rose in blood 2 weeks post-radiation, then contracted. No pretreatment tumor biopsies were available for baseline clonotypes.

Clones were sequenced by immunoSEQ multiplex PCR, and TCRdb holds only the in-frame ones, with some missing. This table holds more than 95,000 clones, 65% to 85% found once. On this clone itself: The antigen remains undetermined.

Time point denoted: blood 2 weeks post-SBRT. Regarding treatment: 15 Gy SBRT to primary tumor, nephrectomy 4 weeks later. After SBRT, blood was collected at 2 and 4 weeks, plus baseline. The patient's renal cell carcinoma had clear cell pathology. The source of this sequence is a man aged 45-65 years with renal cell carcinoma. The chain couples TRBV5-6 to TRBJ1-2; TRBD1 agrees at 7 bases. The specimen was blood, collected from a patient whose treatment included radiotherapy and nephrectomy. The DNA for the CDR3 is TGTGCCAGCAGCTTGGGAACAGGGGCAGGCTATGGCTACACCTTC. As protein: CASSLGTGAGYGYTF.